The next 9 T cell receptor beta chains were all read from a single sample in a study of blood T cell repertoires in COVID-19. Clones were read by immunoSEQ multiplex PCR, and TCRdb kept only the in-frame ones, dropping some. This sample has around 230,000 clones, with around 80% found just once. Sequencing was done on a sample of PBMCs or T cells enriched from blood (not recorded which). The receptor set was obtained from a man aged 40-49 years who had recovered from COVID-19.

The chain couples TRBV28 to TRBJ1-2; D call uncertain. Trimming took off 6 bases at V and 4 bases at J, with 24 bases between the two ends. The CDR3 consists of 17 residues. The germline V gene has CDR1 MDHEN and CDR2 SYDVKM. The CDR3 DNA follows: TGTGCCAGCAGCCGACCCCTCTTTGGGCAGCAAAGCTATGGCTACACCTTC. This translates into CASSRPLFGQQSYGYTF.

This chain joins TRBV15 and TRBJ2-1; 12 bases line up with TRBD2. The CDR3 extends over 17 amino acids. V lost 3 bases, J lost 8 bases, and 11 bases stayed unmatched. The germline V gene has CDR1 LNHNV and CDR2 YYDKDF (reference sequence). The CDR3 is CATSSPGLAGGGHEQFF. DNA of the CDR3: TGTGCCACCAGCAGTCCGGGACTAGCGGGCGGCGGGCATGAGCAGTTCTTC. Using reference TRBV15 and TRBJ2-1 for the parts outside the CDR3, the full variable domain is DAMVIQNPRYQVTQFGKPVTLSCSQTLNHNVMYWYQQKSSQAPKLLFHYYDKDFNNEADTPDNFQSRRPNTSFCFLDIRSPGLGDTAMYLCATSSPGLAGGGHEQFFGPGTRLTVL.

This chain uses TRBV10-3 with TRBJ2-1; TRBD2 agrees at 8 bases. After removal of 8 bases from V and 7 bases from J, the junction contained 7 bases not matched to a gene. The CDR3 has 13 residues. The germline gives CDR1 ENHRY, CDR2 SYGVKD. The CDR3 here is CAIALAVDNEQFF. DNA for the CDR3: TGTGCCATCGCACTAGCGGTTGATAATGAGCAGTTCTTC.

Worth noting for this clone: This same CDR3 is encoded by further DNA sequences in the sample. The chain has TRBV9 and TRBJ2-7; 12 bases fit TRBD2. The germline V gene encodes CDR1 SGDLS and CDR2 YYNGEE. The CDR3 runs to 17 residues. The V segment lost 2 bases and the J segment 0 bases; nucleotides outside the gene matches: 6. For the CDR3, the DNA is TGTGCCAGCAGCGTGGCTAGCGGGGGGGACAGCTCCTACGAGCAGTACTTC. Residues: CASSVASGGDSSYEQYF.

The chain is built from TRBV4-2 and TRBJ1-3; no reliable D call. The germline V and J ends were trimmed by 1 base and 2 bases, with 6 bases remaining between them. Germline V gene data show CDR1 as LGHNA and CDR2 as YNFKEQ. The CDR3 covers 14 residues. Here the CDR3 reads CASSQGRPGNTIYF. The CDR3 coding sequence is TGTGCCAGCAGCCAAGGCAGGCCTGGAAACACCATATATTTT.

J is TRBJ1-5 and V is TRBV5-1, with 7 bases aligning to TRBD1. Trimming removed 4 bases from V and 5 bases from J; junction bases left unmatched: 6. CDR1 SGHRS and CDR2 YFSETQ come from the germline V gene. The CDR3 contains 14 residues. CDR3 in DNA: TGCGCCAGCAGCCCAGACAGGGTAGATCAGCCCCAGCATTTT. It codes for CASSPDRVDQPQHF.

V usage is TRBV28 and J usage is TRBJ2-3; TRBD2 matches at 13 bases. With V trimmed by 8 bases and J by 0 bases, 8 bases remained unmatched. The CDR3 extends over 17 amino acids. Germline values: CDR1 MDHEN, CDR2 SYDVKM. The CDR3 nucleotides are TGTGCCAGCTACGGACTAGCGGGGGCCCGTAGCACAGATACGCAGTATTTT. Its protein is CASYGLAGARSTDTQYF. The full variable domain, rest sourced from reference TRBV28 and TRBJ2-3, is DVKVTQSSRYLVKRTGEKVFLECVQDMDHENMFWYRQDPGLGLRLIYFSYDVKMKEKGDIPEGYSVSREKKERFSLILESASTNQTSMYLCASYGLAGARSTDTQYFGPGTRLTVL.

The CDR3 reads CASSVLRTGGYTGELFF. CDR3 DNA sequence: TGTGCCAGCAGCGTACTAAGGACAGGGGGATACACCGGGGAGCTGTTTTTT. V and J are TRBV9 and TRBJ2-2; 10 nucleotides line up with TRBD1. The CDR3 spans 17 residues. Germline CDR1 SGDLS, CDR2 YYNGEE. Unmatched junction bases numbered 6, after V lost 1 base and J lost 3 bases.

V and J are TRBV7-6 and TRBJ2-1; D is undetermined. The germline CDR1 and CDR2 sequences are SGHVS and FNYEAQ. This CDR3 spans 13 amino acids. V shed 1 base and J shed 5 bases, with 6 bases lying between them. CDR3 nucleotide sequence: TGTGCCAGCAGCTTAGTCTTAGACAATGAGCAGTTCTTC. This codes for CASSLVLDNEQFF.